This is a list of T cell receptor beta chains from one sample in a study of T-cell reconstitution after alpha-beta-depleted transplantation in children. Each CDR3 protein gets one entry after TCRdb re-called the PCR reads with MiXCR. Here the sample spans 250,000 to 300,000 distinct CDR3 sequences, roughly a tenth being singletons. The sample here was PBMCs, taken before TCRalphabeta/CD19-depleted stem cell transplant. These receptors all come from a boy under two years old with acute myeloid leukemia, due to receive a stem cell transplant. Both conserved end residues are part of each CDR3. The order of the fields is V gene, CDR3 length, D gene, CDR3 protein. A D gene is named only where the DNA matches it firmly.

V: TRBV5-1; length: 15; D: TRBD1; CDR3: CASRMGQGPYNEQFF
V: TRBV28; length: 17; D: -; CDR3: CASSLGRRWGDTGELFF
V: TRBV10-3; length: 15; D: -; CDR3: CAISTRVGPQETQYF
V: TRBV7-9; length: 14; D: -; CDR3: CASSFYRENTEAFF
V: TRBV7-3; length: 15; D: TRBD1; CDR3: CASSLGQGRGETQYF
V: TRBV12-3/TRBV12-4; length: 18; D: TRBD2; CDR3: CAFCLVPGLVPATDTQYF
V: TRBV15; length: 14; D: -; CDR3: CATSTRGSVETQYF
V: TRBV3-1; length: 13; D: -; CDR3: CASSQDRVYEQYF
V: TRBV5-1; length: 15; D: TRBD2; CDR3: CASSLVAGEGYEQYF
V: TRBV12-3/TRBV12-4; length: 15; D: TRBD2; CDR3: CASSFLAGGRDEQFF
V: TRBV7-2; length: 12; D: TRBD2; CDR3: CASSLNGRAQYF
V: TRBV20-1; length: 12; D: -; CDR3: CSAPPPDQPQHF
V: TRBV20-1; length: 11; D: -; CDR3: CSAFLGETQYF
V: TRBV20-1; length: 15; D: -; CDR3: CSASPDSGSTDTQYF
V: TRBV10-3; length: 15; D: -; CDR3: CAISESGGPNYGYTF
V: TRBV4-2; length: 18; D: TRBD1; CDR3: CASSQVLIQGAKGDEQFF
V: TRBV5-1; length: 14; D: -; CDR3: CASFPGGTQETQYF